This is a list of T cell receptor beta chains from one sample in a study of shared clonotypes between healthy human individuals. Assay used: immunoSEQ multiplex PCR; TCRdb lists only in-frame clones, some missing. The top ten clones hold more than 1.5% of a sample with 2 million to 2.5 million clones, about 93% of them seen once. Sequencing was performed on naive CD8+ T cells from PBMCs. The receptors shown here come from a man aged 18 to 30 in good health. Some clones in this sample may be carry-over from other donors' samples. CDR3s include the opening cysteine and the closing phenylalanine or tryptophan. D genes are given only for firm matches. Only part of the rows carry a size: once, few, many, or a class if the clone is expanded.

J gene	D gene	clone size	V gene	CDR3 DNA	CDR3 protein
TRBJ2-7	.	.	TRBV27	TGTGCCAGCAGTTTTTCCAGGGGTTACGAGCAGTACTTC	CASSFSRGYEQYF
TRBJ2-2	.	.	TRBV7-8	TGTGCCAGCAGCTTAGTAGAGAAACCGAACACCGGGGAGCTGTTTTTT	CASSLVEKPNTGELFF
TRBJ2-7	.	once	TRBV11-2	TGTGCCAGCAGCCCCCGCCGGGGGACCCACGAGCAGTACTTC	CASSPRRGTHEQYF
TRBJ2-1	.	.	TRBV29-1	TGCAGCGTTGGGGGGGATAGGGACGGGAGCTCCTACAATGAGCAGTTCTTC	CSVGGDRDGSSYNEQFF
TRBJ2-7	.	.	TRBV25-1	TGTGCCAGCAGTGCCCTAGGGGTGGAAGAGCAGTACTTC	CASSALGVEEQYF
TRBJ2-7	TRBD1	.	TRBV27	TGTGCCAGCAGCTGGGACAGTGGATACGAGCAGTACTTC	CASSWDSGYEQYF
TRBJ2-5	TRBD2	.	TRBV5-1	TGCGCCAGCAGCCCCGCTGGGGAGGGAGGGACCCAGTACTTC	CASSPAGEGGTQYF
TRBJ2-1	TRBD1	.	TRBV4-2	TGTGCCAGCAGCCCTCCGGGACAGAACTACAATGAGCAGTTCTTC	CASSPPGQNYNEQFF
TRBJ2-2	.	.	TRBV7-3	TGTGCCAGCAGCCCATATCGCGGCACCGGGGAGCTGTTTTTT	CASSPYRGTGELFF
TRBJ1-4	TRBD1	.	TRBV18	TGTGCCAGCTCACTAGGGACAGGGCGGCCCGGTAGTGAAAAACTGTTTTTT	CASSLGTGRPGSEKLFF
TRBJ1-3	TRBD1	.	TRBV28	TGTGCCAGCAGGGCAGGGGGCTCGGGAAACACCATATATTTT	CASRAGGSGNTIYF
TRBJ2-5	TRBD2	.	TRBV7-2	TGTGCCAGCAGCTTAGTGGGTAGCGGGGACCAAGAGACCCAGTACTTC	CASSLVGSGDQETQYF
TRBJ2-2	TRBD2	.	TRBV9	TGTGCCAGCAGCTCCTCAAAAACTAGCGCCGGGGAGCTGTTTTTT	CASSSSKTSAGELFF
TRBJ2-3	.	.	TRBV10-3	TGTGCCATCAGTACCAGTGGGGAAGCCACAGATACGCAGTATTTT	CAISTSGEATDTQYF
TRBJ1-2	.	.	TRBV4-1	TGCGCCAGCAGCCCGAGAAGTAGAGACTATGGCTACACCTTC	CASSPRSRDYGYTF
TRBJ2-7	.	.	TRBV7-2	TGTGCCAGCAGCCACCCGACAGGGAGGGCCTACGAGCAGTACTTC	CASSHPTGRAYEQYF
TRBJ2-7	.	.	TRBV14	TGTGCCAGCAGCCAAGCTGGGGGGGCATACTACGAGCAGTACTTC	CASSQAGGAYYEQYF
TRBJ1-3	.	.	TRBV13	TGTGCCAGCAGCTCGGGACGGCTCTCTGGAAACACCATATATTTT	CASSSGRLSGNTIYF
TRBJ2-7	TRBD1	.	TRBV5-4	TGTGCCAGCAGCTCAATATCCGGGACAGACTACGAGCAGTACTTC	CASSSISGTDYEQYF
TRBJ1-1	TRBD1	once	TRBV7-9	TGTGCCAGCAGCTTAATAAACAGGGGTTTGGGCACTGAAGCTTTCTTT	CASSLINRGLGTEAFF
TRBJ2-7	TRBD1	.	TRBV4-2	TGTGCCAGCAGCCAAGATCAGACAGGGTCAGCCTACGAGCAGTACTTC	CASSQDQTGSAYEQYF
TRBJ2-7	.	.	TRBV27	TGTGCCAGCAGTTTAGTGGGGTTGGGGAAAACCTACGAGCAGTACTTC	CASSLVGLGKTYEQYF
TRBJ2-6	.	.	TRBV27	TGTGCCAGCAGTCCCGTGGACAGTATTTCTGGGGCCAACGTCCTGACTTTC	CASSPVDSISGANVLTF
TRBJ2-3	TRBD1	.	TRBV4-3	TGCGCCAGCAGCGCGGGCATACTAAGGGACAGGGGGCATAGAGATACGCAGTATTTT	CASSAGILRDRGHRDTQYF
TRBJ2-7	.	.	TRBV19	TGTGCCAGTAGTATTATTACAGGCTCAGCCTACGAGCAGTACTTC	CASSIITGSAYEQYF
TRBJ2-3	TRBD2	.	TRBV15	TGTGCCACCAGCAGAGAGCCCGGGACTAGCGGACATAGCACAGATACGCAGTATTTT	CATSREPGTSGHSTDTQYF
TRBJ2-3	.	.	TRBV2	TGTGCCAGCAGTGCTGGGCCTCCAGGTCGGACGCAGTATTTT	CASSAGPPGRTQYF
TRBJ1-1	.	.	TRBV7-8	TGTGCCAGCAGCTTTATAGGAGAAAGAACTGAAGCTTTCTTT	CASSFIGERTEAFF
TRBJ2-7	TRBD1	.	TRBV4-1	TGCGCCAGCAGCCTGCGTGGGACAGGCTACGAGCAGTACTTC	CASSLRGTGYEQYF
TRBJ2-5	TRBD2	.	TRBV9	TGTGCCAGCAGCCATGGTAGGCGGGAGGGTTTAGAGACCCAGTACTTC	CASSHGRREGLETQYF
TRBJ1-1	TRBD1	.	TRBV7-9	TGTGCCAGCAGCCCGAAGGACAGGTCGAAGGGGACTGAAGCTTTCTTT	CASSPKDRSKGTEAFF
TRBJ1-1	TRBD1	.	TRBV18	TGTGCCAGCTCGACGACAGGGACGTTGGACACTGAAGCTTTCTTT	CASSTTGTLDTEAFF
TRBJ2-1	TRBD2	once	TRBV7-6	TGTGCCAGCAGCCTGGGCGGCGGGAGGGCCTACAATGAGCAGTTCTTC	CASSLGGGRAYNEQFF
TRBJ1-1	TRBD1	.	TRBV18	TGTGCCAGCTCCCCGGACAGGATGAACACTGAAGCTTTCTTT	CASSPDRMNTEAFF
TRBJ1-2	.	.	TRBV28	TGTGCCAGCAGTTCCCGGACGAGGGTCTATGGCTACACCTTC	CASSSRTRVYGYTF
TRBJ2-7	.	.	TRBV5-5	TGTGCCAGCAGCCACGAACCCAGAACCTCTTCTCTGCCGTACTTC	CASSHEPRTSSLPYF
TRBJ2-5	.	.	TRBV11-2	TGTGCCAGCAACCGATATCGCGGGGCCCAAGAGACCCAGTACTTC	CASNRYRGAQETQYF